The 29 T cell receptor beta chains reported below all come from one sample, sequenced in a study of early T cells in non-severe SARS-CoV-2 infection (dated by TCRdb to the early 2020s). The protocol used for the library was 5' RACE. The instrument given in TCRdb is NextSeq 500. TCRdb's own reprocessing of the public reads used fastp at Q25 and MiXCR and kept productive beta chains. Records with the same CDR3 protein are collapsed into one entry carrying the most frequent genes and DNA. Across this sample there are 75,000 to 90,000 distinct CDR3 sequences, with 5% to 6.5% seen only once. The ten largest make up roughly 8% of the sample. Sequenced input: whole blood. The receptors come from an adult who was a healthcare worker with PCR-confirmed SARS-CoV-2 infection or an uninfected control (not recorded which).

This clonotype appeared many times. The V gene is TRBV6-5, the J gene TRBJ2-2, with D uncertain. The V gene's germline CDR1 is MNHEY and CDR2 SVGAGI. The CDR3 covers 19 residues. With 6 bases removed from V and 1 base from J, the gap between germline ends came to 24 bases. CDR3 amino acids: CASRQNYLLGRRNTGELFF. CDR3 bases: TGTGCCAGCAGACAGAATTATCTTTTGGGAAGGCGGAACACCGGGGAGCTGTTTTTT.

In this sample, this clonotype turned up many times. The chain is built from TRBV9 and TRBJ2-3, with D possibly being TRBD1 or TRBD2 (6 bases each). This CDR3 region has 16 residues. CDR1 and CDR2 from the germline V gene are SGDLS and YYNGEE. The V and J ends lost 0 bases and 4 bases respectively, with 15 bases between them. The CDR3 spells CASSVGGRGASDTQYF. As DNA, the CDR3 is TGTGCCAGCAGCGTAGGAGGTAGGGGGGCCTCAGATACGCAGTATTTT.

This chain links TRBV19 with TRBJ2-6; no reliable D call. The CDR3 is made up of 12 amino acids. The germline gives CDR1 LNHDA, CDR2 SQIVND (reference sequence). Trimming pared 11 bases from V and 1 base from J, leaving 6 bases between. CDR3 bases: TGTGCCGGACGGTCTGGGGCCAACGTCCTGACTTTC. Its protein product is CAGRSGANVLTF. Based on the CDR3 plus reference TRBV19 and TRBJ2-6, the full variable domain is DGGITQSPKYLFRKEGQNVTLSCEQNLNHDAMYWYRQDPGQGLRLIYYSQIVNDFQKGDIAEGYSVSREKKESFPLTVTSAQKNPTAFYLCAGRSGANVLTFGAGSRLTVL.

This clonotype has a handful of counts. The rearrangement joins TRBV11-2 to TRBJ2-5, with D perhaps matching TRBD2 (5 bases). Trimming took 2 bases from V and 4 from J, leaving 11 bases between them. The germline V gene has CDR1 SGHAT and CDR2 FQNNGV. This CDR3 has 14 residues. CDR3 in amino acids: CASSLYGRGETQYF. CDR3 DNA: TGTGCCAGCAGCTTATATGGACGGGGAGAGACCCAGTACTTC.

This clonotype was seen many times. J is TRBJ2-7 and V is TRBV12-3 or TRBV12-4; no clear D. The V end was cut by 3 bases, the J end by 6 bases, with 15 bases between. The CDR3 is 14 amino acids. The DNA of the CDR3 is TGTGCCAGCAGTTTGGTCAGAAACCCTGGCGAGCAGTACTTC. Translation gives CASSLVRNPGEQYF.

CDR3: CASSLSGRLNTGELFF. CDR3 bases: TGTGCCAGCAGCTTAAGTGGCAGGCTTAACACCGGGGAGCTGTTTTTT. V is TRBV11-1 and J is TRBJ2-2; the D is unclear. V was trimmed by 2 bases and J by 2 bases, leaving 12 bases between them. CDR3 length equals 16 residues. CDR1 is SGHAT and CDR2 is FQDESV in the germline V gene (reference sequence).

Many counts were recorded for this clonotype. The chain couples TRBV3-1 to TRBJ2-4, with a weak D call TRBD2 (5 bases). The V gene's germline CDR1 is LGHDT and CDR2 YNNKEL (reference sequence). Between the trimmed V and J ends, which lost 4 bases and 0 bases, there was a span of 13 bases. The CDR3 length is 16 residues. The CDR3 coding sequence is TGTGCCAGCAGCCTTCAACCAGGACTAGCCAAAAACATTCAGTACTTC. Its translation is CASSLQPGLAKNIQYF.

The table lists this clonotype with a few counts. The J gene is TRBJ1-1, the V gene TRBV20-1; D gene ambiguous. Per germline, CDR1 DFQATT and CDR2 SNEGSKA (reference sequence). Deletions cut 1 base from V and 1 base from J, with 13 bases between. This CDR3 spans 15 amino acids. The CDR3 is CSARVHTRSNTEAFF. In DNA form, the CDR3 reads TGCAGTGCTAGAGTCCACACACGATCGAACACTGAAGCTTTCTTT.

This clonotype has at least ten counts. The chain recombines TRBV7-2 with TRBJ1-1, with 9 bases aligning to TRBD1. After removal of 7 bases from V and 0 bases from J, the junction contained 9 bases not matched to a gene. The CDR3 spans 16 residues. Per germline, CDR1 SGHTA and CDR2 FQGNSA. The CDR3 DNA reads as TGTGCCAGCAAAGTCCCGGGACAGGGAATGAACACTGAAGCTTTCTTT. Its translation: CASKVPGQGMNTEAFF.

The chain uses TRBV28 and TRBJ2-5; 8 bases are a match to TRBD2. Per germline, CDR1 MDHEN and CDR2 SYDVKM. Trimming cost V 5 bases and J 7 bases; bases outside gene matches: 9. This CDR3 has 14 amino acids. CDR3: CASSIPGGKRTQYF. The CDR3 coding sequence is TGTGCCAGCAGTATCCCGGGAGGGAAGAGGACCCAGTACTTC. Drawing the rest from reference TRBV28 and TRBJ2-5, the complete variable domain is DVKVTQSSRYLVKRTGEKVFLECVQDMDHENMFWYRQDPGLGLRLIYFSYDVKMKEKGDIPEGYSVSREKKERFSLILESASTNQTSMYLCASSIPGGKRTQYFGPGTRLLVL.

The rearrangement links TRBV5-1 to TRBJ2-2; D may be TRBD2 (5 bases). Germline values: CDR1 SGHRS, CDR2 YFSETQ. This CDR3 is built from 15 residues. The V gene lost 5 bases and the J gene lost 5 bases, with 16 bases spanning the gap. Here the CDR3 reads CASRLGMSGTGELFF. The CDR3 region has the DNA TGCGCCAGCAGACTAGGAATGTCGGGTACCGGGGAGCTGTTTTTT.

There are many counts of this clonotype. The chain is built from TRBV4-3 and TRBJ1-6; D not certain. The CDR3 totals 17 residues. V was cut by 1 base and J by 8 bases, with 18 bases left in between. Germline CDR1 and CDR2: LGHNA and YSLEER. Here the CDR3 DNA reads TGCGCCAGCAGCCAAGGGGTCGCCGGAAGAGTGGATTCACCCCTCCACTTT. This gives the protein CASSQGVAGRVDSPLHF.

This clonotype has more than one count but fewer than ten. The CDR3 DNA follows: TGTGCTAGTGGTTTTGGACGGTACAATCAGCCCCAGCATTTT. This encodes CASGFGRYNQPQHF. The rearrangement uses TRBV12-5 and TRBJ1-5; D remains ambiguous. The CDR3 is 14 amino acids. CDR1 is LGHNT and CDR2 is FRNRAP in the germline V gene. The V end lost 3 bases, the J end lost 3 bases, and 9 bases lay between the germline ends.

This clonotype was found a few times. The chain employs TRBV7-2 and TRBJ2-3; D is undetermined. The germline CDR1 and CDR2 sequences are SGHTA and FQGNSA. This CDR3 has 14 amino acids. The V end was cut by 2 bases, the J end by 5 bases, with 11 bases between. CDR3 protein: CASSLLGIRDTQYF. CDR3 DNA sequence: TGTGCCAGCAGCTTACTAGGGATCCGAGATACGCAGTATTTT. The full variable domain, completed using reference TRBV7-2 and TRBJ2-3, is GAGVSQSPSNKVTEKGKDVELRCDPISGHTALYWYRQSLGQGLEFLIYFQGNSAPDKSGLPSDRFSAERTGGSVSTLTIQRTQQEDSAVYLCASSLLGIRDTQYFGPGTRLTVL.

This clonotype was seen a handful of times. The chain has TRBV6-1 and TRBJ1-2; D remains unclear. Trimming shortened V by 1 base and J by 0 bases, and 6 bases separated the two germline ends. CDR3 length equals 14 residues. CDR1 is MNHNS, CDR2 SASEGT, per germline. CDR3 sequence reads: CASSEGLANYGYTF. CDR3 nucleotide sequence: TGTGCCAGCAGTGAAGGCCTAGCTAACTATGGCTACACCTTC.

Many counts were recorded for this clonotype. The rearrangement links TRBV7-6 to TRBJ1-4, with D tentatively TRBD1 (5 bases). Germline V gene data show CDR1 as SGHVS and CDR2 as FNYEAQ. V gave up 6 bases and J gave up 5 bases, with 22 bases separating them. The CDR3 runs to 17 residues. For the CDR3, the DNA is TGTGCCAGCAGGCGGTTGCCGGGAGGGGACCGGAATGAAAAACTGTTTTTT. It yields the protein CASRRLPGGDRNEKLFF.

This clonotype was counted between two and nine times. The rearrangement joins TRBV6-6 to TRBJ2-4; D gene unclear. Germline lookup yields CDR1 MNHNY and CDR2 SVGAGI (reference sequence). CDR3 length: 12 amino acids. Trimming shortened V by 6 bases and J by 3 bases, and 6 bases separated the two germline ends. CDR3 loop: CASSIDKNIQYF. The CDR3 bases are TGTGCCAGCAGCATAGACAAAAACATTCAGTACTTC.

This chain connects TRBV10-1 to TRBJ2-7, with D perhaps matching TRBD2 (5 bases). Germline V gene lookup returns CDR1 WNHNN and CDR2 SYGVQD (reference sequence). The length of the CDR3 is 13 residues. V shed 3 bases and J shed 5 bases, with 11 bases lying between them. The CDR3: CASSESGFHEQYF. The CDR3 region has the DNA TGCGCCAGCAGTGAATCGGGGTTCCACGAGCAGTACTTC.

The genes are TRBV5-1 and TRBJ2-2, with TRBD2 matching 9 bases. This CDR3 contains 20 residues. CDR1 is SGHRS, CDR2 YFSETQ, per germline. With 2 bases clipped from V and 1 base from J, the junction kept 15 bases outside the gene matches. CDR3 protein: CASSFVEGRLADMNTGELFF. DNA for the CDR3: TGCGCCAGCAGCTTCGTGGAGGGGCGACTAGCGGACATGAACACCGGGGAGCTGTTTTTT.

The J gene is TRBJ1-6, the V gene TRBV11-2, with D perhaps TRBD1 (5 bases). CDR3 length: 14 amino acids. The V and J ends lost 3 bases and 5 bases respectively, with 8 bases between them. The V gene's germline CDR1 is SGHAT and CDR2 FQNNGV. As DNA, the CDR3 is TGTGCCAGCAGCTTTCTAGGGGATAATTCACCCCTCCACTTT. Protein product: CASSFLGDNSPLHF.

The chain uses TRBV4-3 and TRBJ2-6; TRBD1 aligns across 7 bases. The germline CDR1 and CDR2 sequences are LGHNA and YSLEER. V was clipped by 1 base and J by 0 bases; unmatched bases: 0. CDR3 length equals 16 residues. Here the CDR3 reads CASSQGQGSGANVLTF. CDR3 bases: TGCGCCAGCAGCCAAGGACAGGGCTCTGGGGCCAACGTCCTGACTTTC.

This clonotype was seen repeatedly, ten times or more. The chain couples TRBV20-1 to TRBJ2-1; D call uncertain. Germline V gives CDR1 DFQATT, CDR2 SNEGSKA (reference sequence). The CDR3 consists of 15 residues. V was cut by 0 bases and J by 0 bases, with 9 bases left in between. The CDR3 loop reads CSARELENSYNEQFF. CDR3 sequence (DNA): TGCAGTGCTAGAGAACTCGAAAACTCCTACAATGAGCAGTTCTTC.

This clonotype was seen ten or more times. The V and J genes are TRBV9 and TRBJ1-3; 7 bases line up with TRBD1. Germline V gene sequence: CDR1 SGDLS, CDR2 YYNGEE. This CDR3 spans 16 amino acids. After removal of 3 bases from V and 1 base from J, the junction contained 7 bases not matched to a gene. The CDR3 coding sequence is TGTGCCAGCAGCGCCCGACAGGGAGGTTCTGGAAACACCATATATTTT. Residues: CASSARQGGSGNTIYF.

The sample holds many counts of this clonotype. This sequence joins TRBV2 and TRBJ2-3; 7 positions match TRBD1. Looked up from germline, CDR1 is SNHLY and CDR2 is FYNNEI. Unmatched junction bases numbered 3, after V lost 6 bases and J lost 0 bases. The CDR3 length is 14 residues. The chain's CDR3 is CASRGTASTDTQYF. The CDR3, as DNA: TGTGCCAGCAGGGGGACAGCTAGCACAGATACGCAGTATTTT. Full variable domain (rest looked up from reference TRBV2 and TRBJ2-3): EPEVTQTPSHQVTQMGQEVILRCVPISNHLYFYWYRQILGQKVEFLVSFYNNEISEKSEIFDDQFSVERPDGSNFTLKIRSTKLEDSAMYFCASRGTASTDTQYFGPGTRLTVL.

V usage is TRBV18 and J usage is TRBJ1-1; a weak D match, TRBD1 (6 bases). This CDR3 contains 16 residues. The V gene's germline CDR1 is KGHSH and CDR2 LQKENI. The germline V and J ends were trimmed by 2 bases and 0 bases, with 13 bases remaining between them. The CDR3 coding sequence is TGTGCCAGCTCACCAAAAGAGGGACATTTGAACACTGAAGCTTTCTTT. As protein: CASSPKEGHLNTEAFF.

There are a few counts of this clonotype. The DNA is left out, because the CDR3 cannot be placed on it with certainty; the CDR3 is given as TCRdb lists it. V gene TRBV7-5 combines with J gene TRBJ2-7; TRBD1 is the table's D call and was not checked against the DNA. TRBV7-5 is a pseudogene segment. 17 amino acids form the CDR3, both terminal residues included. CDR3 amino acids: CISVSEAPRQGSYEQYF.

There are a few counts of this clonotype. This chain uses TRBV6-2 or TRBV6-3 with TRBJ1-3, with 8 nucleotides matching TRBD1. Germline V gene data show CDR1 as MNHEY and CDR2 as SVGEGT. V gave up 6 bases and J gave up 2 bases; unmatched junction bases: 3. The length of the CDR3 is 14 residues. This CDR3 reads CASRRQGTGNTIYF. CDR3 nucleotide sequence: TGTGCCAGCAGACGACAGGGGACTGGAAACACCATATATTTT.

Ten or more counts support this clonotype. This rearrangement joins TRBV7-9 to TRBJ1-6; the D gene is possibly TRBD1 (5 bases). V gave up 1 base and J gave up 10 bases, with 14 bases separating them. Per germline, CDR1 SEHNR and CDR2 FQNEAQ (reference sequence). This CDR3 region has 15 residues. CDR3: CASSLDRDRGSPLHF. The DNA for the CDR3 is TGTGCCAGCAGCTTAGACCGGGACCGGGGCTCACCCCTCCACTTT.

This clonotype has at least ten counts. The CDR3 loop is CASSRSGLRAYNEQFF. CDR3 nucleotide sequence: TGTGCCAGCAGCCGGTCGGGACTGAGGGCCTACAATGAGCAGTTCTTC. The rearrangement links TRBV12-3 or TRBV12-4 to TRBJ2-1, with D possibly being TRBD2 (6 bases). Trimming removed 6 bases at V and 2 bases at J, with 17 bases between. This CDR3 contains 16 residues.